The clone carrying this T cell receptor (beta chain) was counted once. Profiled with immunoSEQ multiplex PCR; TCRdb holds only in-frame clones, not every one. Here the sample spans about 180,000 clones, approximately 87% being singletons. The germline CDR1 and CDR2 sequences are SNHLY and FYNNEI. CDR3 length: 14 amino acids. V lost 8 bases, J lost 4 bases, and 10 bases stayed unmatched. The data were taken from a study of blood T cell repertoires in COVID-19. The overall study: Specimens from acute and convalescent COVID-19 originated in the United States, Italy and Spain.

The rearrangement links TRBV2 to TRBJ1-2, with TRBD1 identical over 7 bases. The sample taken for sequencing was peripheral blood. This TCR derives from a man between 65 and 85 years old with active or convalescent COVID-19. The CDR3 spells CASLADRVGYGYTF. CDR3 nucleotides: TGTGCCAGCCTTGCCGACAGGGTTGGCTATGGCTACACCTTC.